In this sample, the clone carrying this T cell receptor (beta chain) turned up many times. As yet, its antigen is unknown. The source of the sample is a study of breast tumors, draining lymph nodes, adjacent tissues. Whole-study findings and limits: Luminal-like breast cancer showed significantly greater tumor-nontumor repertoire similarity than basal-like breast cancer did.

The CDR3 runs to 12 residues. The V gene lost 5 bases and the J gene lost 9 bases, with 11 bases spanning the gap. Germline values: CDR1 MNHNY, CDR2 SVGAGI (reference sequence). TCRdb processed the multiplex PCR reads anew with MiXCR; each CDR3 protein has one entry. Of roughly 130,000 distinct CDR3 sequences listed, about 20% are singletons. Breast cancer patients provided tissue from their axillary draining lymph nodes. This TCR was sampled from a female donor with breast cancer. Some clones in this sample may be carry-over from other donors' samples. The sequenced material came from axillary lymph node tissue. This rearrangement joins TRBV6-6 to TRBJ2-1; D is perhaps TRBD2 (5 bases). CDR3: CASSELDGEQFF. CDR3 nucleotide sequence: TGTGCCAGCAGTGAACTAGATGGTGAGCAGTTCTTC.